This T cell receptor (beta chain) came from a study of T cells after yellow fever vaccination (dated by TCRdb to the late 2010s). General notes on the study: Memory subsets (EM, EMRA, CM and Tscm) were sorted on a BD FACS Aria III using CD3, CD45RA, CCR7 and CD95 staining. Blood was collected at multiple timepoints before and after primary and secondary immunization, and bulk PBMC replicates and cell subsets were isolated. Two healthy male donors, one aged 18 to 29 and one aged 30 to 39 years, were included in the cohort. Libraries from fractions with low cell numbers were prepared with the SMART-Seq v4 Ultra Low Input RNA kit. Memory subsets were sorted on days 0, 15 and 45 and at 18 months after primary vaccination, and on days 0, 15 and 45 after the 30-year booster. To track T-cell clones before and after primary and booster YFV17D yellow fever vaccination, bulk TCR alpha and beta repertoires were sequenced longitudinally. Results the study describes overall, beyond this receptor: Most clones expanded after primary vaccination (96% of CD4 and over 80% of CD8) were re-detected after the booster, suggesting that broad memory maintenance occurred. In the sorted memory subsets on day 0, nearly all of the vaccine-responding clonotypes fell below detection. A small fraction of clonotypes appeared in both the CD4 and CD8 compartments, likely as a result of convergent recombination. The secondary T-cell response was found to be weaker but faster than the primary response, with a peak reached on day 5 rather than on day 15. Computational filtering was required because FACS-sorted repertoires could contain abundant contaminating clonotypes from the bulk population. Only a couple of donors were included in the study, so the extent to which the findings can be generalized is limited.

Relative to germline, V is missing 2 bases and J is missing 4 bases, with 5 bases of the junction outside any gene match. The CDR3 numbers 13 residues from cysteine through phenylalanine. Just the 39-base CDR3 DNA is kept, in frame starting at base 1. CDR1 SQVTM and CDR2 ANQGSEA are derived from the germline V gene. The sample's treatment or condition label, in plain terms: live attenuated yellow fever vaccine strain. PBMCs were isolated from peripheral blood using a standard Ficoll-Paque protocol. The RNeasy Micro Kit was used to extract RNA from sorted memory subsets. Sequencing was carried out with an Illumina NovaSeq 6000. Synthesis of TCR cDNA relied on 5'RACE template switching, a step that introduced a universal primer site along with unique molecular identifiers. Priming for cDNA synthesis came from both the TCR alpha and TCR beta constant segments. Library amplification used two PCR steps, and the second PCR step added sample barcodes and sequencing adapters. Sequencing of the libraries was done on either Illumina HiSeq 2500 (2x100 bp) or NovaSeq (2x150 bp). In the authors' own workflow: Demultiplexing of reads and collapsing into UMI consensus sequences were performed with MIGEC, and V(D)J alignment was carried out with MiXCR. Using edgeR on replicate PBMC samples, clonotypes were called vaccine-responding if FDR was below 0.01 and the log2 fold change was above 5 up to day 15. CD4 or CD8 identity was assigned to each bulk clonotype according to whether the clonotype was present at higher abundance in the sequenced CD4 repertoire or the sequenced CD8 repertoire. To estimate how each clone was distributed across memory phenotypes, clonotype frequencies in memory subsets were weighted by the numbers of FACS-sorted cells. TCRdb reanalyzed the raw reads on its own, using fastp at Q25 for trimming and MiXCR for clone calling, and kept in-frame beta chains. One record per CDR3 amino acid sequence lists the most common genes and DNA. These V and J calls derive from TCRdb rather than the authors' analysis. The sample profile shows more than 50,000 distinct CDR3 sequences; 5% to 6.5% of them were found once. Of the sample, about 28% falls within the top ten clones.

Note on this clonotype: The sample holds no much larger clone one base away, and base qualities are not on file.

This chain joins TRBV29-1 to TRBJ2-7, with 7 middle bases fitting TRBD2. The clonotype comes from a man aged 18 to 35 who received the YFV17D yellow fever vaccine. This specimen was PBMCs, either bulk or a sorted T-cell subset (CD4+, CD8+, memory, or dextramer-sorted; not recorded which), taken on the day of the yellow fever booster vaccination. DNA sequence: TGCAGCGTTGAAACGGCGGGAGTGTACGAGCAGTACTTC. Translation gives CSVETAGVYEQYF.